This TCR beta chain comes out of a study of blood T cell repertoires in COVID-19. Background on the study: COVID-19 samples collected from the United States, Italy and Spain covered acute and convalescent phases. The cDNA or gDNA used as material had been derived from T cells, B-cell-depleted T cells, or PBMCs.

Germline CDR1 and CDR2: SGHAT and FQNNGV. The V and J ends lost 4 bases and 8 bases, in that order; junction bases with no gene match: 12. This CDR3 comprises 16 residues. In the original analysis: Reference gene primer amplification gave estimated nucleated cell counts. Profiled with immunoSEQ multiplex PCR; TCRdb holds only in-frame clones, not every one. D and trimming were read from the DNA, whereas the V and J calls and clone size are those reported in that table. Found here are 100,000 or so clones, about 87% of them singletons; the top ten hold around 20%. The rearrangement joins TRBV11-2 to TRBJ2-3; TRBD2 aligns across 10 bases. The receptor comes from a human donor in a cohort sampled during active COVID-19. The material sequenced was peripheral blood. For the CDR3, the DNA is TGTGCCAGCAGCTCTAGGGCTAGCGGGAGTTACGGTACGCAGTATTTT. Amino acids: CASSSRASGSYGTQYF.